These 14 T cell receptor beta chains originate from one sample sequenced in a study of blood T cell repertoires in COVID-19. Assay: immunoSEQ multiplex PCR; the TCRdb copy retains only in-frame clones and omits some. The sample yields around 190,000 clones, approximately 82% seen once. Sequenced input: peripheral blood. The receptor set was obtained from a human donor in a cohort sampled during active COVID-19.

This chain uses TRBV28 with TRBJ1-5; the match to TRBD1 covers 7 bases. The CDR3 totals 13 residues. From germline, CDR1 is MDHEN and CDR2 SYDVKM. Germline trimming cut 10 bases from V and 1 base from J; bases unmatched to any gene: 4. Here the CDR3 reads CATQGQSNQPQHF. CDR3 coding DNA: TGTGCCACCCAGGGACAGAGCAATCAGCCCCAGCATTTT.

The V call is TRBV19, the J call TRBJ2-7, with no clear D. The CDR3 consists of 13 residues. The germline CDR1 and CDR2 sequences are LNHDA and SQIVND (reference sequence). With 3 bases removed from V and 1 base from J, the gap between germline ends came to 7 bases. DNA of the CDR3: TGTGCCAGTAGTATGTCCAGGTCCTACGAGCAGTACTTC. This codes for CASSMSRSYEQYF.

As DNA, the CDR3 is TGTGCCAGCAGCTTAGGCCTAGCGGGAGTGGGGTTAAATGAGCAGTTCTTC. Translated, it gives CASSLGLAGVGLNEQFF. The genes are TRBV7-2 and TRBJ2-1; 10 bases map to TRBD2. CDR3 length equals 17 residues. V lost 1 base and J lost 7; bases outside the gene matches: 10. The germline V gene has CDR1 SGHTA and CDR2 FQGNSA.

The CDR3, as DNA: TGTGCCAGTAGTATCCGGACAGGTGGGGTTCGAGAGACCCAGTACTTC. Its protein product is CASSIRTGGVRETQYF. The chain uses TRBV19 and TRBJ2-5, with 7 bases that match TRBD1. J gave up 4 bases and V 3 bases, and 11 bases lay outside the gene matches. The CDR3 extends over 16 amino acids. CDR1 and CDR2 from the germline V gene are LNHDA and SQIVND (reference sequence).

The J gene is TRBJ1-1, the V gene TRBV5-5; D is possibly TRBD1 (5 bases). The CDR3 has 13 amino acids. Trimming cost V 4 bases and J 2 bases, with 9 bases left between them. Germline V gene lookup returns CDR1 SGHKS and CDR2 YYEKEE (reference sequence). The CDR3 region is CASSPQGNTEAFF. The CDR3 bases are TGTGCCAGCAGCCCTCAGGGAAACACTGAAGCTTTCTTT. Using reference TRBV5-5 and TRBJ1-1 for the parts outside the CDR3, the full variable domain is DAGVTQSPTHLIKTRGQQVTLRCSPISGHKSVSWYQQVLGQGPQFIFQYYEKEERGRGNFPDRFSARQFPNYSSELNVNALLLGDSALYLCASSPQGNTEAFFGQGTRLTVV.

The CDR3: CASAPLGWSTGELFF. In DNA form, the CDR3 reads TGCGCCAGCGCCCCCCTCGGGTGGAGCACCGGGGAGCTGTTTTTT. J is TRBJ2-2 and V is TRBV5-1; D uncertain. CDR1 and CDR2 from the germline V gene are SGHRS and YFSETQ. The V end lost 7 bases, the J end lost 4 bases, and 17 bases lay between the germline ends. The CDR3 loop spans 15 amino acids.

The chain employs TRBV3-1 (or the pseudogene TRBV3-2) and TRBJ2-2; possible D gene TRBD2, 6 bases. The germline CDR1 and CDR2 sequences are LGHDT and YNNKEL (reference sequence). Trimming shortened V by 3 bases and J by 8 bases, and 10 bases separated the two germline ends. The length of the CDR3 is 13 residues. The CDR3 DNA is TGTGCCAGCAGCCACCGGGAGCGGGGGGAGCTGTTTTTT. The encoded protein is CASSHRERGELFF.

This chain links TRBV5-8 with TRBJ2-2; unclear D gene. Germline V lookup: CDR1 SGHTS, CDR2 YDEGEE. The CDR3 is 14 residues long. Trimming cost V 0 bases and J 2 bases, with 5 bases left between them. This chain's CDR3 is CASSLGHNTGELFF. The CDR3 coding sequence is TGTGCCAGCAGCTTGGGACATAACACCGGGGAGCTGTTTTTT. The full variable domain, its missing parts supplied by reference TRBV5-8 and TRBJ2-2, is EAGVTQSPTHLIKTRGQQATLRCSPISGHTSVYWYQQALGLGLQFLLWYDEGEERNRGNFPPRFSGRQFPNYSSELNVNALELEDSALYLCASSLGHNTGELFFGEGSRLTVL.

V usage is TRBV7-9 and J usage is TRBJ2-6; TRBD2 is a possible D gene (6 bases). Trimming removed 3 bases from V and 2 bases from J, with 11 bases in between. Germline loops: CDR1 SEHNR, CDR2 FQNEAQ (reference sequence). The CDR3 length is 16 residues. CDR3 sequence (DNA): TGTGCCAGCAGCTTTAGGAGGGGAGCTGGGGCCAACGTCCTGACTTTC. Translated: CASSFRRGAGANVLTF.

This clone was picked up a small number of times. V gene TRBV12-3 or TRBV12-4 combines with J gene TRBJ1-2; possible D gene TRBD1, 5 bases. The CDR3 loop spans 13 amino acids. V gave up 7 bases and J gave up 4 bases, with 13 bases separating them. The CDR3 is CASTRGAGYGYTF. For the CDR3, the DNA is TGTGCCAGCACCCGCGGGGCGGGCTATGGCTACACCTTC.

The rearrangement uses TRBV4-1 and TRBJ2-6; 13 positions match TRBD2. Germline CDR1 reads MGHRA; CDR2 reads YSYEKL. The ends lost 3 bases at V and 1 base at J; junction bases unmatched: 12. The CDR3 spans 21 residues. CDR3 protein: CASSHGLAGALRRSGANVLTF. CDR3 DNA sequence: TGCGCCAGCAGCCATGGACTAGCGGGAGCCTTAAGGAGATCTGGGGCCAACGTCCTGACTTTC.

This clone was observed at least ten times. The genes are TRBV4-1 and TRBJ1-1, with a possible D match to TRBD1 (5 bases). This CDR3 has 13 amino acids. From germline, CDR1 is MGHRA and CDR2 YSYEKL. V lost 8 bases, J lost 5 bases, and 15 bases lay in between. The CDR3 DNA reads as TGCGCCAGCCGAGAACAGGACGGGACTGAAGCTTTCTTT. Its translation is CASREQDGTEAFF.

The rearrangement links TRBV5-1 to TRBJ2-1; 9 nucleotides align to TRBD2. Germline CDR1 reads SGHRS; CDR2 reads YFSETQ. J lost 4 bases, V lost 4 bases, and 3 bases had no gene match. CDR3 length: 14 residues. The CDR3 nucleotides are TGCGCCAGCAGCGTAGCGGGGGTATACAATGAGCAGTTCTTC. The encoded protein is CASSVAGVYNEQFF.

The rearrangement uses TRBV27 and TRBJ2-1; 7 nucleotides align to TRBD2. CDR1 is MNHEY and CDR2 is SMNVEV in the germline V gene (reference sequence). V gave up 2 bases and J gave up 0 bases; unmatched junction bases: 4. The CDR3 runs to 16 residues. The CDR3 DNA follows: TGTGCCAGCAGTTTAGGAGCGGGAAGCTCCTACAATGAGCAGTTCTTC. Translated: CASSLGAGSSYNEQFF.